Shown below are 25 T cell receptor beta chains from a single sample sequenced in a study of control samples from healthy donors and cancer patients. Sequencing was performed with immunoSEQ multiplex PCR; in TCRdb, only in-frame clones are kept and a portion is missing. The sample holds about 86,000 clones, about 92% seen once. What was sequenced was blood. The receptors stem from a woman aged 30 to 39 in good health.

The CDR3 spells CASRQGGSGANVLTF. DNA of the CDR3: TGTGCCAGTAGACAGGGTGGCTCTGGGGCCAACGTCCTGACTTTC. The chain links TRBV19 to TRBJ2-6, with a tentative D call TRBD1 (6 bases). Germline lookup yields CDR1 LNHDA and CDR2 SQIVND (reference sequence). The CDR3 runs 15 residues. V lost 6 bases and J 0 bases, leaving 9 bases between the germline ends.

The chain combines TRBV7-6 with TRBJ2-3, with 10 nucleotides matching TRBD2. The V gene's germline CDR1 is SGHVS and CDR2 FNYEAQ. The J segment lost 4 bases and the V segment lost 5 bases, leaving 9 bases of the junction unmatched. This CDR3 is built from 16 residues. Written as DNA, the CDR3 is TGTGCCAGCAGCCCAGTAGCGGGAGGTAGTGCAGATACGCAGTATTTT. Its translation is CASSPVAGGSADTQYF.

The chain combines TRBV5-6 with TRBJ1-6; D ambiguous. CDR3 length equals 14 residues. Looked up from germline, CDR1 is SGHDT and CDR2 is YYEEEE. The ends were cut back, 1 base at V and 6 bases at J, with 8 bases in the middle. This CDR3 reads CASSLKIANSPLHF. The CDR3 DNA reads TGTGCCAGCAGCTTGAAGATTGCTAATTCACCCCTCCACTTT. Combining the CDR3 with reference TRBV5-6 and TRBJ1-6 gives the whole variable domain DAGVTQSPTHLIKTRGQQVTLRCSPKSGHDTVSWYQQALGQGPQFIFQYYEEEERQRGNFPDRFSGHQFPNYSSELNVNALLLGDSALYLCASSLKIANSPLHFGNGTRLTVT.

V gene TRBV25-1 combines with J gene TRBJ1-1; D ambiguous. CDR1 and CDR2 from the germline V gene are MGHDK and SYGVNS. The CDR3 loop spans 13 amino acids. Trimming shortened V by 2 bases and J by 3 bases, and 7 bases separated the two germline ends. The DNA of the CDR3 is TGTGCCAGCAGTGAAAGGAGGGACACTGAAGCTTTCTTT. Amino acid sequence: CASSERRDTEAFF.

The chain uses TRBV28 and TRBJ2-7, with 7 bases that match TRBD1. Losses at the gene ends were 8 bases for V and 2 bases for J; bases not matched to a gene: 12. This CDR3 has 15 residues. Germline CDR1 MDHEN, CDR2 SYDVKM. The CDR3 reads CASGPGTAITYEQYF. DNA for the CDR3: TGTGCCAGCGGCCCCGGGACAGCGATTACCTACGAGCAGTACTTC.

V gene TRBV6-1 combines with J gene TRBJ1-1, with D perhaps matching TRBD1 (6 bases). The ends were cut back, 2 bases at V and 10 bases at J, with 11 bases in the middle. Germline V CDR1 and CDR2: MNHNS, SASEGT. This CDR3 has 12 amino acids. This chain's CDR3 is CASSEIIRGAFF. The CDR3 DNA follows: TGTGCCAGCAGTGAAATTATCAGGGGAGCTTTCTTT.

This clone was detected once. The gene calls are TRBV18 and TRBJ2-7, with TRBD2 matching 12 bases. Germline assignment: CDR1 KGHSH and CDR2 LQKENI. The CDR3 is 16 amino acids. The V segment lost 2 bases and the J segment 5 bases; nucleotides outside the gene matches: 7. The CDR3 protein is CASSPTPSGGVNEQYF. The CDR3, as DNA: TGTGCCAGCTCACCAACTCCTAGCGGGGGGGTCAACGAGCAGTACTTC.

This clone appeared a single time. V gene TRBV18 combines with J gene TRBJ1-6; TRBD1 agrees at 7 bases. J lost 5 bases, V lost 3 bases, and 7 bases had no gene match. This CDR3 is built from 16 residues. CDR1 is KGHSH, CDR2 LQKENI, per germline. The DNA of the CDR3 is TGTGCCAGCTCACCCGACTACAGGGGCCATAATTCACCCCTCCACTTT. It is translated as CASSPDYRGHNSPLHF. The whole variable domain, filled in from reference TRBV18 and TRBJ1-6, reads NAGVMQNPRHLVRRRGQEARLRCSPMKGHSHVYWYRQLPEEGLKFMVYLQKENIIDESGMPKERFSAEFPKEGPSILRIQQVVRGDSAAYFCASSPDYRGHNSPLHFGNGTRLTVT.

The chain combines TRBV28 with TRBJ1-2; 7 bases match TRBD1. This CDR3 contains 13 residues. The trim removed 6 bases at V and 4 bases at J, leaving 5 bases unmatched. Germline V gene sequence: CDR1 MDHEN, CDR2 SYDVKM. This CDR3 is CASRKTGVYGYTF. The DNA of the CDR3 is TGTGCCAGCAGGAAAACAGGGGTCTATGGCTACACCTTC.

V is TRBV10-3 and J is TRBJ1-2; 9 bases line up with TRBD1. The germline V gene encodes CDR1 ENHRY and CDR2 SYGVKD. This CDR3 is built from 14 residues. V lost 9 bases and J lost 7; bases outside the gene matches: 12. The CDR3, as DNA: TGTGCCATTGCCGGGACAGGGATCATGGGTGGCTACACCTTC. Protein sequence: CAIAGTGIMGGYTF.

The CDR3 sequence: CASSADSPGYTF. The CDR3 nucleotides are TGTGCCAGCTCAGCAGACTCTCCTGGCTACACCTTC. The V call is TRBV18, the J call TRBJ1-2; D is unresolved. Looked up from germline, CDR1 is KGHSH and CDR2 is LQKENI. The V end was cut by 5 bases, the J end by 7 bases, with 11 bases between. The CDR3 is 12 amino acids.

V is TRBV18 and J is TRBJ2-7; 9 nucleotides align to TRBD1. Trimming at V came to 6 bases and at J to 4 bases, leaving 7 bases not matched to a gene. The CDR3 has 14 residues. Per the germline V gene, CDR1 is KGHSH and CDR2 is LQKENI. The CDR3 region is CASSTGTGIYEQYF. In DNA, the CDR3 is TGTGCCAGCTCTACAGGGACAGGGATATACGAGCAGTACTTC.

The gene calls are TRBV5-1 and TRBJ1-3; 10 bases are a match to TRBD1. Per germline, CDR1 SGHRS and CDR2 YFSETQ. The V segment lost 4 bases and the J segment 1 base; nucleotides outside the gene matches: 2. The CDR3 sequence is 15 residues long. CDR3 coding DNA: TGCGCCAGCAGCGAGGGACAGGGGTCTGGAAACACCATATATTTT. It encodes CASSEGQGSGNTIYF.

This sequence joins TRBV28 and TRBJ1-2; maybe TRBD1 (5 bases). Trimming pared 1 base from V and 7 bases from J, leaving 13 bases between. Looked up from germline, CDR1 is MDHEN and CDR2 is SYDVKM. The CDR3 has 14 residues. DNA of the CDR3: TGTGCCAGCAGTTTATCGGGGCGCGAATCTGGCTACACCTTC. Its translation: CASSLSGRESGYTF.

This chain joins TRBV19 and TRBJ1-2; no definite D call. The V and J ends lost 3 bases and 8 bases respectively, with 16 bases between them. This CDR3 has 14 residues. Germline CDR1 is LNHDA and CDR2 is SQIVND (reference sequence). The CDR3 DNA reads TGTGCCAGTAGTATCAACACGAAATCCGGCGGCTACACCTTC. Translating gives CASSINTKSGGYTF.

This rearrangement joins TRBV7-9 to TRBJ2-1; 10 nucleotides line up with TRBD2. The germline V gene encodes CDR1 SEHNR and CDR2 FQNEAQ (reference sequence). J gave up 1 base and V 4 bases, and 10 bases lay outside the gene matches. The CDR3 totals 18 residues. CDR3 bases: TGTGCCAGCAGCTATCCGACTAGCGGGTTGGGGTCCTACAATGAGCAGTTCTTC. Residues: CASSYPTSGLGSYNEQFF.

This chain connects TRBV28 to TRBJ1-2; 8 bases are shared with TRBD1. CDR1 is MDHEN, CDR2 SYDVKM, per germline. J lost 8 bases, V lost 3 bases, and 2 bases had no gene match. The CDR3 is made up of 12 amino acids. The CDR3 loop reads CASSLNRGGYTF. The CDR3 nucleotides are TGTGCCAGCAGTTTGAACAGGGGGGGCTACACCTTC.

The chain recombines TRBV5-1 with TRBJ1-3; D is undetermined. This CDR3 comprises 12 residues. Germline V gene lookup returns CDR1 SGHRS and CDR2 YFSETQ. Deletions cut 0 bases from V and 3 bases from J, with 1 base between. The CDR3 reads CASSLDGNTIYF. The CDR3 DNA follows: TGCGCCAGCAGCTTGGATGGAAACACCATATATTTT.

This chain uses TRBV4-1 with TRBJ1-1; 8 bases match TRBD1. The CDR3 sequence is 14 residues long. V shed 3 bases, J shed 2 bases, and the junction held 2 bases outside the gene matches. Germline V CDR1 and CDR2: MGHRA, YSYEKL. The CDR3 loop reads CASSQGQVNTEAFF. The CDR3, as DNA: TGCGCCAGCAGCCAGGGACAGGTCAACACTGAAGCTTTCTTT.

This chain links TRBV13 with TRBJ2-3; D is possibly TRBD2 (5 bases). Trimming left V 5 bases short and J 0 bases short, with 12 bases between. The germline V gene encodes CDR1 PRHDT and CDR2 FYEKMQ (reference sequence). The CDR3 loop spans 15 amino acids. CDR3 in DNA: TGTGCCAGCAGCCCGGGGAGCCGCAGCACAGATACGCAGTATTTT. Amino acid sequence: CASSPGSRSTDTQYF.

The chain couples TRBV7-2 to TRBJ1-5; D gene ambiguous. CDR1 is SGHTA, CDR2 FQGNSA, per germline. The CDR3 is 15 amino acids. The V end lost 7 bases, the J end lost 7 bases, and 20 bases lay between the germline ends. The CDR3 DNA is TGTGCCAGCACCTTCCGCCGGGGTCGTGGGCAGCCCCAGCATTTT. Translating gives CASTFRRGRGQPQHF.

Turning to this clone: Distinct nucleotide sequences in the sample also encode this CDR3. J is TRBJ2-1 and V is TRBV5-1, with D possibly being TRBD2 (7 bases). From germline, CDR1 is SGHRS and CDR2 YFSETQ. The germline V and J ends were trimmed by 0 bases and 3 bases, with 10 bases remaining between them. The CDR3 runs 15 residues. DNA of the CDR3: TGCGCCAGCAGCTTGGAGGGGGGGGGCTACAATGAGCAGTTCTTC. Translating gives CASSLEGGGYNEQFF.

The chain uses TRBV9 and TRBJ2-7, with D tentatively TRBD2 (7 bases). V dropped 7 bases and J dropped 3 bases, with 17 bases sitting between them. The CDR3 spans 14 residues. Looked up from germline, CDR1 is SGDLS and CDR2 is YYNGEE. The CDR3 spells CASGPPGGRYEQYF. As DNA, the CDR3 is TGTGCCAGCGGCCCCCCGGGGGGCCGCTACGAGCAGTACTTC.

The chain recombines TRBV29-1 with TRBJ2-1; unclear D gene. The ends were cut back, 4 bases at V and 9 bases at J, with 10 bases in the middle. This CDR3 region has 11 residues. The germline V gene encodes CDR1 SQVTM and CDR2 ANQGSEA. The CDR3 DNA reads as TGCAGCGTTGGGGGTAGGTCTGAGCAGTTCTTC. Its translation: CSVGGRSEQFF.

V is TRBV5-4 and J is TRBJ2-3; maybe TRBD2 (6 bases). V lost 3 bases and J 3 bases, leaving 17 bases between the germline ends. Germline CDR1 is SGHNT and CDR2 is YYREEE (reference sequence). There are 16 residues in the CDR3. CDR3 amino acids: CASSSGTSPLTDTQYF. The CDR3 bases are TGTGCCAGCAGCTCCGGGACTTCCCCACTGACAGATACGCAGTATTTT.